Below are 14 T cell receptor beta chains sequenced from a single sample in a study of shared clonotypes between healthy human individuals. The method was immunoSEQ multiplex PCR; TCRdb's version includes in-frame clones alone and lacks a portion of them. This table holds more than 900,000 clones, 75% to 85% found once. Sequenced material: memory CD4+ T cells from PBMCs. The sample's subset: CD45RA-negative fraction. These receptors came from a man between 18 and 29 years old in good health. Some clones in this sample may be carry-over from other donors' samples.

This clone was seen a few times. V usage is TRBV7-9 and J usage is TRBJ1-3; the D is unclear. The CDR3 has 13 residues. Looked up from germline, CDR1 is SEHNR and CDR2 is FQNEAQ (reference sequence). V dropped 0 bases and J dropped 4 bases, with 4 bases sitting between them. The CDR3 coding sequence is TGTGCCAGCAGCTTAGCGCGGGGAAACACCATATATTTT. Protein: CASSLARGNTIYF.

J is TRBJ1-3 and V is TRBV19; 9 positions match TRBD1. Losses at the gene ends were 5 bases for V and 0 bases for J; bases not matched to a gene: 2. CDR1 and CDR2 (germline): LNHDA, SQIVND (reference sequence). The CDR3 has 15 residues. The CDR3 loop is CASSLTGGSGNTIYF. The CDR3 bases are TGTGCCAGTAGTCTGACAGGGGGCTCTGGAAACACCATATATTTT.

On this clone: This specimen includes other DNA sequences encoding the same CDR3. The V call is TRBV9, the J call TRBJ2-3; maybe TRBD1 (5 bases). In germline, CDR1 is SGDLS, CDR2 YYNGEE. The CDR3 consists of 15 residues. The V end lost 0 bases, the J end lost 0 bases, and 8 bases lay between the germline ends. Here the CDR3 DNA reads TGTGCCAGCAGCGTAGGACAGAAAAGCACAGATACGCAGTATTTT. Its protein is CASSVGQKSTDTQYF.

This clone was seen just once. CDR3 sequence: CASSTRLAGVGGEQFF. Written as DNA, the CDR3 is TGTGCCAGCAGCACCCGGCTAGCGGGAGTTGGTGGTGAGCAGTTCTTC. The V and J genes are TRBV7-2 and TRBJ2-1; 10 bases match TRBD2. Trimming cost V 5 bases and J 9 bases; bases outside gene matches: 13. This CDR3 comprises 16 residues. CDR1 and CDR2 (germline): SGHTA, FQGNSA.

The CDR3 is CASRLEQGEAFF. In DNA, the CDR3 is TGTGCAAGTCGCTTAGAACAGGGGGAAGCTTTCTTT. This chain uses TRBV12-2 with TRBJ1-1; the DNA was not compared with TRBD1, the D call given in the table. TRBV12-2 is a listed pseudogene. This CDR3 region has 12 residues.

CDR3 residues: CASSLGSWGETQYF. The CDR3 bases are TGCGCCAGCAGCTTGGGGTCATGGGGTGAGACCCAGTACTTC. V and J are TRBV5-1 and TRBJ2-5; no reliable D call. The CDR3 runs 14 residues. V lost 0 bases and J 5 bases, leaving 11 bases between the germline ends. The V gene's germline CDR1 is SGHRS and CDR2 YFSETQ.

The chain is built from TRBV5-1 and TRBJ2-1, with D perhaps TRBD1 or TRBD2 (5 bases each). This CDR3 contains 12 residues. V shed 4 bases and J shed 13 bases, with 15 bases lying between them. CDR1 and CDR2 from the germline V gene are SGHRS and YFSETQ. Here the CDR3 DNA reads TGCGCCAGCAGCGAAGGGGAGAGGGCTCAGTTCTTC. It translates to CASSEGERAQFF. The complete variable domain, with remaining parts taken from reference TRBV5-1 and TRBJ2-1, reads KAGVTQTPRYLIKTRGQQVTLSCSPISGHRSVSWYQQTPGQGLQFLFEYFSETQRNKGNFPGRFSGRQFSNSRSEMNVSTLELGDSALYLCASSEGERAQFFGPGTRLTVL.

The rearrangement links TRBV9 to TRBJ1-2; the D gene is possibly TRBD1 (5 bases). The CDR3 totals 14 residues. CDR1 and CDR2 from the germline V gene are SGDLS and YYNGEE. The V end lost 3 bases, the J end lost 9 bases, and 18 bases lay between the germline ends. Here the CDR3 reads CASSATGSGTSYTF. CDR3 nucleotide sequence: TGTGCCAGCAGCGCCACAGGCTCGGGAACAAGCTACACCTTC.

Concerning this clone itself: This specimen includes other DNA sequences encoding the same CDR3. This chain uses TRBV9 with TRBJ1-2, with D unclear. Germline CDR1 reads SGDLS; CDR2 reads YYNGEE. Trimming took 0 bases from V and 4 from J, leaving 7 bases between them. The CDR3 runs to 13 residues. CDR3 protein: CASSVESGYGYTF. Here the CDR3 DNA reads TGTGCCAGCAGCGTAGAGTCCGGCTATGGCTACACCTTC.

V and J are TRBV2 and TRBJ2-7; 13 nucleotides line up with TRBD2. The germline gives CDR1 SNHLY, CDR2 FYNNEI. V was pared by 1 base and J by 8 bases, with 5 bases of the junction left unmatched. The CDR3 length is 15 residues. CDR3 coding DNA: TGTGCCAGCAGTGAAGGACTAGCGGGAGGTTCGAAGCAGTACTTC. It yields the protein CASSEGLAGGSKQYF.

This chain connects TRBV2 to TRBJ2-7, with D possibly being TRBD1 or TRBD2 (5 bases each). The CDR3 extends over 13 amino acids. Germline-derived CDR1 and CDR2 are SNHLY and FYNNEI. Trimming left V 3 bases short and J 11 bases short, with 17 bases between. CDR3 sequence reads: CASSDSGTPEKYF. For the CDR3, the DNA is TGTGCCAGCAGTGACTCCGGGACCCCGGAAAAGTACTTC.

About this clone itself: This is likely an artifact of a read error, given a far larger clone one base away. This chain links TRBV11-2 with TRBJ2-1, with D hard to call. The V gene's germline CDR1 is SGHAT and CDR2 FQNNGV. The CDR3 is made up of 12 amino acids. The CDR3 DNA follows: TGTGCCAGCAGCTTTGACTTAGCTGAGCGGTTCTTC. This sequence encodes CASSFDLAERFF.

V and J are TRBV28 and TRBJ2-7; 10 positions agree with TRBD2. In germline, CDR1 is MDHEN, CDR2 SYDVKM. Losses at the gene ends were 6 bases for V and 5 bases for J; bases not matched to a gene: 10. The CDR3 is made up of 15 amino acids. DNA for the CDR3: TGTGCCAGCAGGACAGCGGGAGGGCCTTCCCACGAGCAGTACTTC. Residues: CASRTAGGPSHEQYF.

CDR3 coding DNA: TGTGCCAGCAGTCCAAGACAGAGAAGCAATCAGCCCCAGCATTTT. Its translation is CASSPRQRSNQPQHF. The chain links TRBV27 to TRBJ1-5, with TRBD1 as a possible D gene (5 bases). The CDR3 totals 15 residues. Germline CDR1 is MNHEY and CDR2 is SMNVEV (reference sequence). Trimming cost V 5 bases and J 1 base, with 12 bases left between them.